This passage covers 19 T cell receptor beta chains from one sample sequenced in a study of early T cells in non-severe SARS-CoV-2 infection. Each CDR3 protein gets one entry after TCRdb re-called the 5' RACE reads with MiXCR. This sample carries some 96,000 distinct CDR3 sequences, over 10% of them seen once, and the ten largest clones take 2% to 2.5%. Sequencing input: whole blood. These receptors were obtained from an adult who was a healthcare worker with PCR-confirmed SARS-CoV-2 infection or an uninfected control (not recorded which).

This clonotype was observed many times. The J gene is TRBJ1-1, the V gene TRBV7-8; unclear D gene. CDR1 is SGHVS and CDR2 is FQNEAQ in the germline V gene. V lost 5 bases and J lost 1, with 17 bases in between. The CDR3 extends over 16 amino acids. The DNA of the CDR3 is TGTGCCAGCAGCCACCCCACAGTGGGTCCGAACACTGAAGCTTTCTTT. This gives the protein CASSHPTVGPNTEAFF. Drawing the rest from reference TRBV7-8 and TRBJ1-1, the complete variable domain is GAGVSQSPRYKVAKRGQDVALRCDPISGHVSLFWYQQALGQGPEFLTYFQNEAQLDKSGLPSDRFFAERPEGSVSTLKIQRTQQEDSAVYLCASSHPTVGPNTEAFFGQGTRLTVV.

The rearrangement uses TRBV4-2 and TRBJ1-4; D perhaps matches TRBD1 (6 bases). The CDR3 runs 15 residues. Germline values: CDR1 LGHNA, CDR2 YNFKEQ. The ends were cut back, 4 bases at V and 7 bases at J, with 16 bases in the middle. The CDR3 nucleotides read TGTGCCAGCAGCCGGGCCTCAGGGGAGGGTGAAAAACTGTTTTTT. Translating it yields CASSRASGEGEKLFF.

The genes are TRBV9 and TRBJ2-5; 13 nucleotides agree with TRBD2. The CDR3 loop spans 15 amino acids. After removal of 4 bases from V and 4 bases from J, the junction contained 4 bases not matched to a gene. Germline assignment: CDR1 SGDLS and CDR2 YYNGEE. CDR3 nucleotide sequence: TGTGCCAGCAGCACCCGACTAGCGGGGGGAGAGACCCAGTACTTC. Translating gives CASSTRLAGGETQYF. The complete variable domain, with remaining parts taken from reference TRBV9 and TRBJ2-5, reads DSGVTQTPKHLITATGQRVTLRCSPRSGDLSVYWYQQSLDQGLQFLIQYYNGEERAKGNILERFSAQQFPDLHSELNLSSLELGDSALYFCASSTRLAGGETQYFGPGTRLLVL.

The V gene is TRBV28, the J gene TRBJ1-1; no clear D gene. Deletions cut 2 bases from V and 7 bases from J, with 11 bases between. The CDR3 contains 13 residues. Germline CDR1 MDHEN, CDR2 SYDVKM. The CDR3 here is CASSLVVGVEAFF. The CDR3, as DNA: TGTGCCAGCAGTTTAGTCGTCGGGGTTGAAGCTTTCTTT.

This clonotype turned up a few times. The CDR3 protein is CASSLQGWDGYTF. CDR3 DNA sequence: TGTGCCAGCAGCCTACAGGGCTGGGATGGCTACACCTTC. V usage is TRBV7-9 and J usage is TRBJ1-2, with a weak D call TRBD1 (6 bases). The V end was cut by 5 bases, the J end by 6 bases, with 13 bases between. Germline CDR1 reads SEHNR; CDR2 reads FQNEAQ (reference sequence). The CDR3 sequence is 13 residues long.

The chain joins TRBV2 to TRBJ2-1; D tentatively reads TRBD1 or TRBD2 (5 bases each). Trimming removed 1 base at V and 8 bases at J, with 6 bases between. Germline V lookup: CDR1 SNHLY, CDR2 FYNNEI. The CDR3 runs to 12 residues. The CDR3 region is CASSEGGYEQFF. CDR3 DNA sequence: TGTGCCAGCAGTGAAGGGGGGTATGAGCAGTTCTTC. Full variable domain (outside the CDR3, taken from reference TRBV2 and TRBJ2-1): EPEVTQTPSHQVTQMGQEVILRCVPISNHLYFYWYRQILGQKVEFLVSFYNNEISEKSEIFDDQFSVERPDGSNFTLKIRSTKLEDSAMYFCASSEGGYEQFFGPGTRLTVL.

This rearrangement joins TRBV11-3 to TRBJ2-2; the D call may be TRBD1 or TRBD2 (5 bases each). Germline CDR1 is SGHNT and CDR2 is YENEEA. The V end lost 5 bases, the J end lost 4 bases, and 14 bases lay between the germline ends. This CDR3 spans 15 amino acids. In nucleotides, the CDR3 is TGTGCCAGCAGCGAACACGGGGCCGGCACCGGGGAGCTGTTTTTT. Its translation is CASSEHGAGTGELFF. Variable domain in full (rest from reference TRBV11-3 and TRBJ2-2): EAGVVQSPRYKIIEKKQPVAFWCNPISGHNTLYWYLQNLGQGPELLIRYENEEAVDDSQLPKDRFSAERLKGVDSTLKIQPAELGDSAVYLCASSEHGAGTGELFFGEGSRLTVL.

The table lists this clonotype with many counts. The CDR3 DNA follows: TGCGCCAGCAGCCAAGATATTACAGATTTCACTGAAGCTTTCTTT. As protein: CASSQDITDFTEAFF. The V gene is TRBV4-3, the J gene TRBJ1-1; D is unclear. Trimming shortened V by 0 bases and J by 4 bases, and 12 bases separated the two germline ends. The length of the CDR3 is 15 residues. Germline CDR1 LGHNA, CDR2 YSLEER.

This clonotype was detected only a few times. V gene TRBV28 combines with J gene TRBJ2-1; D call uncertain. Germline values: CDR1 MDHEN, CDR2 SYDVKM. CDR3 length: 13 residues. Trimming took 3 bases from V and 8 from J, leaving 11 bases between them. In DNA form, the CDR3 reads TGTGCCAGCAGTTTCGGTGGGGAAGATGAGCAGTTCTTC. This translates into CASSFGGEDEQFF.

This clonotype was recorded many times. The chain links TRBV20-1 to TRBJ2-7; D unresolved. V was shortened by 3 bases and J by 4 bases, with 16 bases between the two germline ends. The CDR3 spans 14 residues. Germline CDR1 DFQATT, CDR2 SNEGSKA (reference sequence). In DNA form, the CDR3 reads TGCAGTGCTAGCGGGCGACAACCTACATACGAGCAGTACTTC. Translated: CSASGRQPTYEQYF.

The V gene is TRBV2, the J gene TRBJ1-5, with 8 positions matching TRBD1. The CDR3 spans 14 residues. Unmatched junction bases numbered 4, after V lost 6 bases and J lost 3 bases. The V gene's germline CDR1 is SNHLY and CDR2 FYNNEI. Here the CDR3 reads CASRTDRVNQPQHF. CDR3 in DNA: TGTGCCAGCAGAACGGACAGGGTCAATCAGCCCCAGCATTTT. The full variable domain, in which reference TRBV2 and TRBJ1-5 provide the parts outside the CDR3, is EPEVTQTPSHQVTQMGQEVILRCVPISNHLYFYWYRQILGQKVEFLVSFYNNEISEKSEIFDDQFSVERPDGSNFTLKIRSTKLEDSAMYFCASRTDRVNQPQHFGDGTRLSIL.

The chain employs TRBV25-1 and TRBJ2-3; the D gene is possibly TRBD2 (5 bases). Germline assignment: CDR1 MGHDK and CDR2 SYGVNS. The CDR3 is made up of 12 amino acids. The V end lost 9 bases, the J end lost 8 bases, and 15 bases lay between the germline ends. This CDR3 is CASVEGVGTQYF. The CDR3 DNA follows: TGTGCCAGTGTAGAGGGTGTGGGTACGCAGTATTTT.

This clonotype was counted ten times or more. The chain employs TRBV12-3 or TRBV12-4 and TRBJ2-3, with a tentative D call TRBD1 (6 bases). This CDR3 region has 16 residues. V was pared by 6 bases and J by 0 bases, with 16 bases between. CDR3 region: CASRYRLGASTDTQYF. CDR3 in DNA: TGTGCCAGCAGGTACCGCTTGGGGGCTAGCACAGATACGCAGTATTTT.

This clonotype was counted at least ten times. The V and J genes are TRBV20-1 and TRBJ2-6; a weak D match, TRBD1 (5 bases). CDR1 is DFQATT and CDR2 is SNEGSKA in the germline V gene (reference sequence). CDR3 length: 17 amino acids. Trimming took off 3 bases at V and 0 bases at J, with 15 bases between the two ends. Written as DNA, the CDR3 is TGCAGTGCTAGTAGTCGACAGTGGAGCTCTGGGGCCAACGTCCTGACTTTC. It yields the protein CSASSRQWSSGANVLTF.

This clonotype appeared a few times. V is TRBV11-2 and J is TRBJ2-4; D may correspond to TRBD1 or TRBD2 (5 bases each). CDR3 length: 15 amino acids. Trimming stripped 1 base from V and 7 bases from J, with 14 bases between. The V gene's germline CDR1 is SGHAT and CDR2 FQNNGV. DNA for the CDR3: TGTGCCAGCAGCTTAGTCTCGGGACCGGAGAACATTCAGTACTTC. This encodes CASSLVSGPENIQYF.

The rearrangement links TRBV5-1 to TRBJ2-5; 9 bases are a match to TRBD1. Germline V gene sequence: CDR1 SGHRS, CDR2 YFSETQ. The CDR3 is made up of 19 amino acids. V lost 0 bases, J lost 0 bases, and 12 bases stayed unmatched. As DNA, the CDR3 is TGCGCCAGCAGCTTGGGCCGGACAGGGGTCCTGAGCTACCAAGAGACCCAGTACTTC. Amino acids: CASSLGRTGVLSYQETQYF.

This chain links TRBV6-5 with TRBJ2-7; D is possibly TRBD1 (6 bases). V was pared by 2 bases and J by 2 bases, with 10 bases between. In germline, CDR1 is MNHEY, CDR2 SVGAGI. The CDR3 is made up of 14 amino acids. CDR3 coding DNA: TGTGCCAGCAGTTACCGGGCAGGGGCCTACGAGCAGTACTTC. As protein: CASSYRAGAYEQYF.

This clonotype has just a few counts. The J gene is TRBJ2-3, the V gene TRBV7-8; D is possibly TRBD1 (6 bases). V lost 6 bases and J lost 1, with 23 bases in between. CDR1 SGHVS and CDR2 FQNEAQ come from the germline V gene. The CDR3 runs 18 residues. The CDR3 nucleotides are TGTGCCAGCAGTTCTCCAGGGGTAGCGTGGCCTGGCACAGATACGCAGTATTTT. Residues: CASSSPGVAWPGTDTQYF.

Concerning this clonotype itself: With a much larger clone just one base away, this may be a read error. J is TRBJ1-5 and V is TRBV7-2, with a possible D match to TRBD1 (5 bases). CDR1 is SGHTA, CDR2 FQGNSA, per germline. The CDR3 runs to 15 residues. Trimming took 5 bases from V and 3 from J, leaving 14 bases between them. Here the CDR3 reads CASSPGREFNQPQHF. The CDR3 DNA reads TGTGCCAGCAGCCCGGGACGGGAATTCAATCAGCCCCAGCATTTT.